This is a list of T cell receptor beta chains from one sample in a study of blood T cell repertoires in COVID-19. TCRdb's copy holds only in-frame clones and misses some; the assay was immunoSEQ multiplex PCR. The table has fewer than 80,000 clones, around 88% seen once; the top ten hold 5.5% to 7%. Input material: peripheral blood. The receptors stem from a man older than 75 with COVID-19, enrolled during active disease. Both conserved end residues are part of each CDR3. D genes are given only for firm matches. The size entry is marked missing in some rows and otherwise reads once, few, many or a size class.

TRBJ1-6,once,TRBV9,-,CASSLHSGGGVNSPLHF,TGTGCCAGCAGCCTACACTCCGGGGGAGGGGTCAATTCACCCCTCCACTTT
TRBJ1-2,-,TRBV19,TRBD1,CASSTGAANYGYTF,TGTGCCAGTAGCACAGGGGCCGCGAACTATGGCTACACCTTC
TRBJ1-4,few,TRBV19,-,CASSIQGGNEKLFF,TGTGCCAGTAGTATCCAGGGAGGAAATGAAAAACTGTTTTTT
TRBJ1-2,-,TRBV6-5,TRBD1,CASRATGGDYGYTF,TGTGCCAGCAGAGCGACAGGGGGCGACTATGGCTACACCTTC
TRBJ1-2,-,TRBV19,TRBD1,CATRDRGGLNYGYTF,TGTGCCACCAGGGACAGGGGAGGGTTAAACTATGGCTACACCTTC
TRBJ1-6,-,TRBV5-1,TRBD1,CASSGGQGLPLHF,TGCGCCAGCAGCGGAGGACAGGGTTTACCCCTCCACTTT
TRBJ1-3,-,TRBV9,-,CASSAQFHSGNTIYF,TGTGCCAGCAGCGCCCAATTTCACTCTGGAAACACCATATATTTT
TRBJ2-7,few,TRBV7-2,TRBD1,CASSRSQGPYEQYF,TGTGCCAGCAGCCGGTCACAGGGGCCCTACGAGCAGTACTTC
TRBJ2-7,-,TRBV7-3,-,CASSPRPGYEQYF,TGTGCCAGCAGCCCCCGCCCAGGCTACGAGCAGTACTTC
TRBJ1-2,-,TRBV7-3,TRBD1,CASRPGTGRGYTF,TGTGCCAGCAGGCCTGGGACAGGGAGGGGCTACACCTTC
TRBJ2-7,-,TRBV6-6,-,CASRPTGASSYEQYF,TGTGCCAGCAGGCCGACAGGAGCTAGCTCCTACGAGCAGTACTTC
TRBJ1-1,-,TRBV5-1,-,CASSLALEGTEAFF,TGCGCCAGCAGCTTGGCCCTAGAAGGCACTGAAGCTTTCTTT
TRBJ1-1,-,TRBV25-1,TRBD1,CASSVGQGEAFF,TGTGCCAGCAGTGTCGGACAGGGAGAAGCTTTCTTT
TRBJ1-4,-,TRBV15,TRBD1,CATSRGGQGMNEKLFF,TGTGCCACCAGCAGAGGAGGACAGGGTATGAATGAAAAACTGTTTTTT
TRBJ2-3,-,TRBV6-1,TRBD2,CASSEQTGGQDTQYF,TGTGCCAGCAGTGAACAGACGGGGGGGCAGGATACGCAGTATTTT
TRBJ2-7,-,TRBV5-4,-,CASSSPTGGHYEQYF,TGTGCCAGCAGCTCACCGACGGGGGGCCACTACGAGCAGTACTTC
TRBJ1-6,-,TRBV4-1,-,CASSPLSALQDYNSPLHF,TGCGCCAGCAGCCCATTAAGCGCATTACAGGATTATAATTCACCCCTCCACTTT
TRBJ1-5,-,TRBV7-2,-,CASSVQGSQPQHF,TGTGCCAGCAGCGTACAGGGCAGTCAGCCCCAGCATTTT
TRBJ2-1,-,TRBV5-1,TRBD1,CASSLRTGANEQFF,TGCGCCAGCAGCCTGAGGACAGGGGCCAATGAGCAGTTCTTC
TRBJ2-5,-,TRBV6-1,TRBD1,CASSEMGQGAETQYF,TGTGCCAGCAGTGAAATGGGACAGGGGGCTGAGACCCAGTACTTC
TRBJ2-2,-,TRBV11-3,-,CASSLEGHGTGELFF,TGTGCCAGCAGCTTAGAGGGACATGGGACCGGGGAGCTGTTTTTT
TRBJ1-5,-,TRBV9,-,CASSVAGGPNQPQHF,TGTGCCAGCAGCGTAGCGGGGGGCCCCAATCAGCCCCAGCATTTT
TRBJ2-3,-,TRBV11-3,-,CASSGGGSTDTQYF,TGTGCCAGCAGCGGGGGAGGCAGCACAGATACGCAGTATTTT
TRBJ2-3,-,TRBV3-1/TRBV3-2,-,CASSQDQTGVGDTQYF,TGTGCCAGCAGCCAAGATCAGACAGGCGTAGGGGATACGCAGTATTTT
TRBJ1-2,-,TRBV10-3,TRBD1,CAISEQGGPYGYTF,TGTGCCATCAGTGAACAGGGGGGGCCTTATGGCTACACCTTC
TRBJ2-3,-,TRBV7-2,TRBD2,CASSSKSGGDTDTQYF,TGTGCCAGCAGCTCCAAAAGCGGGGGAGACACAGATACGCAGTATTTT
TRBJ2-3,-,TRBV6-4,-,CASSDQSRDTQYF,TGTGCCAGCAGTGACCAGTCGCGGGATACGCAGTATTTT
TRBJ1-4,-,TRBV1,-,CTSSQDQYGTGASATNEKLFF,TGCACCAGCAGCCAAGACCAGTACGGCACAGGGGCTTCTGCAACTAATGAAAAACTGTTTTTT
TRBJ1-1,-,TRBV19,-,CATHRTTNTEAFF,TGTGCCACCCACAGGACGACGAACACTGAAGCTTTCTTT
TRBJ1-2,-,TRBV6-5,TRBD1,CASSQGQGAWGYTF,TGTGCCAGCAGCCAGGGACAGGGGGCGTGGGGCTACACCTTC
TRBJ1-2,few,TRBV5-1,-,CASSVPGASHYGYTF,TGCGCCAGCAGCGTACCAGGGGCTTCTCACTATGGCTACACCTTC
TRBJ2-5,-,TRBV9,-,CASSVEAGQETQYF,TGTGCCAGCAGCGTAGAGGCGGGCCAAGAGACCCAGTACTTC
TRBJ2-5,-,TRBV10-3,TRBD2,CVRRGGRKTQYF,TGCGTAAGGCGGGGGGGTCGAAAGACCCAGTACTTC
TRBJ1-1,-,TRBV11-2,-,CASSLAGTEAFF,TGTGCCAGCAGCTTAGCAGGGACTGAAGCTTTCTTT
TRBJ1-1,-,TRBV6-6,TRBD1,CASSYGTVGEDTEAFF,TGTGCCAGCAGCTACGGGACAGTAGGGGAGGACACTGAAGCTTTCTTT
TRBJ1-2,-,TRBV2,-,CASSGQRGYTF,TGTGCCAGCAGCGGACAGCGCGGCTACACCTTC
TRBJ1-2,-,TRBV14,TRBD1,CASSQVGKGTASGGYTF,TGTGCCAGCAGCCAAGTGGGAAAAGGGACAGCCTCGGGGGGCTACACCTTC
TRBJ2-3,-,TRBV5-1,TRBD1,CASQGASSTDTQYF,TGCGCCAGCCAGGGGGCCTCTAGCACAGATACGCAGTATTTT
TRBJ1-6,-,TRBV10-3,TRBD1,CAISEEDRVFSRSPLHF,TGTGCCATCAGTGAGGAGGACAGGGTTTTTTCCAGGTCACCCCTCCACTTT
TRBJ1-1,once,TRBV5-4,-,CASSFDTGPTEAFF,TGTGCCAGCAGCTTCGATACAGGGCCCACTGAAGCTTTCTTT
TRBJ1-1,once,TRBV10-3,TRBD1,CAITVDRGNTEAFF,TGTGCCATCACGGTAGACAGGGGGAACACTGAAGCTTTCTTT